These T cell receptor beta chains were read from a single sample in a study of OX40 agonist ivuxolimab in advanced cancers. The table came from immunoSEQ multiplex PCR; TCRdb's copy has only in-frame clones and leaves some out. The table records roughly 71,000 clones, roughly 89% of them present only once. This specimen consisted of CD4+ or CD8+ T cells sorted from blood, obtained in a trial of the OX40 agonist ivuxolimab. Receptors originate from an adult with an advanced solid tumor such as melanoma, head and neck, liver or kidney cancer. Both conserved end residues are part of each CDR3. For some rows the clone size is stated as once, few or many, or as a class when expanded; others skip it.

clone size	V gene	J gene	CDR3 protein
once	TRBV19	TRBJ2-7	CASSMESWGRHEQYF
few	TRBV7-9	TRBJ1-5	CASRAGTNQPQHF
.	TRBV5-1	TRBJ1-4	CASQETGQSNEKLFF
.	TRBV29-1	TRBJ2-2	CSVVQVGELFF
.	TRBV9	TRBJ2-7	CASSVALADSYEQYF
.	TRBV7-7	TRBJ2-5	CASSPTSGPKTQYF
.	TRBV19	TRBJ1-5	CASSLLGGPQHF
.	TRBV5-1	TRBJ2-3	CASSLTSGRDTQYF
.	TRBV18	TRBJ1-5	CASSPAANSNQPQHF
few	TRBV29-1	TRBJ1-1	CSVFRGQGTEAFF
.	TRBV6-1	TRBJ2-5	CASSEVGEETQYF
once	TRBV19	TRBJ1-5	CASSIGRGGQPQHF
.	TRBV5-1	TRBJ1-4	CASSFWTAEKLFF
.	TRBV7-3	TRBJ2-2	CASSTSNGELFF
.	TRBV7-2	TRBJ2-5	CASSFPGQGGETQYF
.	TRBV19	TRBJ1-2	CASTATLNGYTF
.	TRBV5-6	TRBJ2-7	CASSLGAGGTYEQYF
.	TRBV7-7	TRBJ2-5	CASSQGETQYF
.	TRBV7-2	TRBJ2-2	CASSSVGRGRAGELFF
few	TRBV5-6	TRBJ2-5	CASSFVTSSETQYF
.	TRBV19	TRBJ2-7	CASSPVLAGDSYEQYF
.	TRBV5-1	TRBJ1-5	CASSLDQGQPQHF
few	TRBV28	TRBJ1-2	CASSSPDRLGYGYTF
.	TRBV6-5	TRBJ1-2	CASSRKGRSGYTF
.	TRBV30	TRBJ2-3	CAWTSGGSTDTQYF